Each of the 25 T cell receptor beta chains below was sequenced from the same sample in a study of a mutant IDH1 vaccine in newly diagnosed glioma. Antigen specificity for these receptors is unknown. This table comes from immunoSEQ multiplex PCR, and its TCRdb copy is limited to in-frame clones, with some not included. Of some 25,000 clones in the sample, roughly 82% are singletons; the top ten hold 3.8%. Sample time point: week 47, end of study. Mutant IDH1 20-mer peptide, at 300 ug, made up each vaccine dose, with topical imiquimod. The sample in question was PBMCs, obtained from a glioma patient whose treatment included an IDH1 peptide vaccine. All receptors come from a man between 40 and 49 years old with glioma. Some clones in this sample may be carry-over from other donors' samples.

The V call is TRBV5-1, the J call TRBJ1-3; TRBD1 matches at 8 bases. Germline V CDR1 and CDR2: SGHRS, YFSETQ. Trimming at V came to 1 base and at J to 1 base, leaving 7 bases not matched to a gene. The CDR3 spans 17 residues. The CDR3 here is CASSLYGTGASGNTIYF. DNA of the CDR3: TGCGCCAGCAGCTTGTACGGGACAGGCGCATCTGGAAACACCATATATTTT.

The chain carries TRBV9 and TRBJ1-2; a possible D gene is TRBD1 (5 bases). V lost 4 bases, J lost 9 bases, and 19 bases lay in between. The CDR3 is made up of 14 amino acids. Germline V gene sequence: CDR1 SGDLS, CDR2 YYNGEE. CDR3 protein: CASSLPTATLSYTF. The CDR3 nucleotides read TGTGCCAGCAGCTTACCGACAGCTACCCTGAGCTACACCTTC. The variable domain in full, with the rest retrieved from reference TRBV9 and TRBJ1-2, is DSGVTQTPKHLITATGQRVTLRCSPRSGDLSVYWYQQSLDQGLQFLIQYYNGEERAKGNILERFSAQQFPDLHSELNLSSLELGDSALYFCASSLPTATLSYTFGSGTRLTVV.

This clone occurred a few times. The rearrangement joins TRBV7-6 to TRBJ1-1, with D possibly matching TRBD1 (5 bases). V shed 1 base and J shed 3 bases, with 6 bases lying between them. Germline V gene lookup returns CDR1 SGHVS and CDR2 FNYEAQ. This CDR3 spans 13 amino acids. The CDR3 spells CASSLGGDTEAFF. The CDR3 region has the DNA TGTGCCAGCAGCTTAGGAGGGGACACTGAAGCTTTCTTT.

The V gene is TRBV5-6, the J gene TRBJ1-5; D is ambiguous. Germline V gene sequence: CDR1 SGHDT, CDR2 YYEEEE. CDR3 length: 13 residues. Trimming pared 1 base from V and 2 bases from J, leaving 4 bases between. In nucleotides, the CDR3 is TGTGCCAGCAGCTTGTCGGGCAATCAGCCCCAGCATTTT. The encoded protein is CASSLSGNQPQHF.

The chain combines TRBV2 with TRBJ1-2; tentatively, D is TRBD1 (5 bases). With 5 bases removed from V and 4 bases from J, the gap between germline ends came to 17 bases. Germline V lookup: CDR1 SNHLY, CDR2 FYNNEI. CDR3 size: 15 residues. CDR3 in DNA: TGTGCCAGCAGTCCTCCCAGGGAAGGCGGCTATGGCTACACCTTC. It is translated as CASSPPREGGYGYTF.

This chain joins TRBV19 and TRBJ1-5; 8 nucleotides match TRBD1. Germline V gene data show CDR1 as LNHDA and CDR2 as SQIVND (reference sequence). The CDR3 covers 13 residues. With 11 bases clipped from V and 1 base from J, the junction kept 4 bases outside the gene matches. CDR3 sequence: CAGGQASNQPQHF. In DNA, the CDR3 is TGTGCCGGGGGACAGGCAAGCAATCAGCCCCAGCATTTT.

The V gene is TRBV7-6, the J gene TRBJ2-1; possible D gene TRBD2, 6 bases. Trimming pared 5 bases from V and 6 bases from J, leaving 20 bases between. The CDR3 is 16 residues long. In germline, CDR1 is SGHVS, CDR2 FNYEAQ. The CDR3 here is CASSRTGSPGGNEQFF. The CDR3 nucleotides read TGTGCCAGCAGCAGAACCGGGAGCCCCGGGGGCAATGAGCAGTTCTTC. The full variable domain, with the rest looked up from reference TRBV7-6 and TRBJ2-1, is GAGVSQSPRYKVTKRGQDVALRCDPISGHVSLYWYRQALGQGPEFLTYFNYEAQQDKSGLPNDRFSAERPEGSISTLTIQRTEQRDSAMYRCASSRTGSPGGNEQFFGPGTRLTVL.

This chain uses TRBV29-1 with TRBJ1-1; unclear D gene. This CDR3 comprises 12 residues. Trimming cost V 6 bases and J 0 bases, with 8 bases left between them. Per the germline V gene, CDR1 is SQVTM and CDR2 is ANQGSEA. In DNA, the CDR3 is TGCAGCGTCGGACGTATGAACACTGAAGCTTTCTTT. Encoded protein: CSVGRMNTEAFF. Combining the CDR3 with reference TRBV29-1 and TRBJ1-1 gives the whole variable domain SAVISQKPSRDICQRGTSLTIQCQVDSQVTMMFWYRQQPGQSLTLIATANQGSEATYESGFVIDKFPISRPNLTFSTLTVSNMSPEDSSIYLCSVGRMNTEAFFGQGTRLTVV.

The rearrangement links TRBV6-5 to TRBJ2-7; D is perhaps TRBD1 (5 bases). The germline CDR1 and CDR2 sequences are MNHEY and SVGAGI. V lost 5 bases and J 4 bases, leaving 18 bases between the germline ends. The CDR3 length is 15 residues. This chain's CDR3 is CASSTQGIALYEQYF. The CDR3 bases are TGTGCCAGCAGTACCCAGGGAATTGCTCTGTACGAGCAGTACTTC.

The rearrangement uses TRBV2 and TRBJ2-1; possible D gene TRBD2, 6 bases. The CDR3 is 13 amino acids. CDR1 is SNHLY and CDR2 is FYNNEI in the germline V gene. Trimming cost V 6 bases and J 4 bases, with 10 bases left between them. In DNA, the CDR3 is TGTGCCAGCAGCTTTGGGACTTACAATGAGCAGTTCTTC. Its protein product is CASSFGTYNEQFF.

The chain is built from TRBV6-1 and TRBJ1-1; 9 bases agree with TRBD1. This CDR3 is 14 amino acids long. J was trimmed by 3 bases and V by 5 bases; bases with no gene match: 4. Germline V CDR1 and CDR2: MNHNS, SASEGT. The CDR3 region has the DNA TGTGCCAGCAGTTGGGACAGGGCCGACACTGAAGCTTTCTTT. Translated: CASSWDRADTEAFF.

J is TRBJ1-6 and V is TRBV7-2; TRBD1 agrees at 9 bases. Per germline, CDR1 SGHTA and CDR2 FQGNSA. J gave up 5 bases and V 5 bases, and 4 bases lay outside the gene matches. The CDR3 is made up of 15 amino acids. The CDR3 region has the DNA TGTGCCAGCAGCGCCGGGACAGGGCATAATTCACCCCTCCACTTT. Translation gives CASSAGTGHNSPLHF.

V gene TRBV2 combines with J gene TRBJ1-1; D uncertain. Germline V gene sequence: CDR1 SNHLY, CDR2 FYNNEI. This CDR3 region has 14 residues. Trimming removed 4 bases at V and 5 bases at J, with 14 bases between. This chain's CDR3 is CASSGESMGTEAFF. The DNA for the CDR3 is TGTGCCAGCAGTGGTGAATCCATGGGAACTGAAGCTTTCTTT.

The V and J genes are TRBV11-3 and TRBJ2-1, with D uncertain. CDR1 is SGHNT and CDR2 is YENEEA in the germline V gene. The V end was cut by 0 bases, the J end by 8 bases, with 8 bases between. This CDR3 has 13 amino acids. This CDR3 reads CASSLDGGYEQFF. The CDR3 region has the DNA TGTGCCAGCAGCTTAGATGGCGGTTATGAGCAGTTCTTC.

The CDR3 DNA is TGCGCCAGCGCGGACGCGCTTGGGGGAACTGAGCAGTTCTTC. This gives the protein CASADALGGTEQFF. The genes are TRBV5-1 and TRBJ2-1; D is tentatively TRBD1 or TRBD2 (5 bases each). Per germline, CDR1 SGHRS and CDR2 YFSETQ. Trimming cost V 7 bases and J 9 bases, with 20 bases left between them. The CDR3 covers 14 residues.

CDR3 bases: TGTGCCAGCGGCAGGGAGTATAGCAATCAGCCCCAGCATTTT. This translates into CASGREYSNQPQHF. V and J are TRBV6-1 and TRBJ1-5; a possible D gene is TRBD1 (5 bases). CDR3 size: 14 residues. Germline V gene sequence: CDR1 MNHNS, CDR2 SASEGT. V shed 8 bases and J shed 0 bases, with 11 bases lying between them.

For the CDR3, the DNA is TGCAGCGTTATGGCATACTCCGACACTGAAGCTTTCTTT. This gives the protein CSVMAYSDTEAFF. V and J are TRBV29-1 and TRBJ1-1; no clear D. Germline V gene data show CDR1 as SQVTM and CDR2 as ANQGSEA. Between the trimmed V and J ends, which lost 5 bases and 3 bases, there was a span of 13 bases. The CDR3 totals 13 residues.

V usage is TRBV10-3 and J usage is TRBJ1-1; D is undetermined. CDR1 and CDR2 from the germline V gene are ENHRY and SYGVKD. V was shortened by 0 bases and J by 4 bases, with 9 bases between the two germline ends. The CDR3 loop spans 14 amino acids. The CDR3 coding sequence is TGTGCCATCAGTGAGTCAACGGTGAGCACTGAAGCTTTCTTT. Translating gives CAISESTVSTEAFF.

DNA for the CDR3: TGTGCCAGCCGCTATAGACAGGCCAACTACGAGCAGTACTTC. Amino acids: CASRYRQANYEQYF. The chain is built from TRBV27 and TRBJ2-7; possibly TRBD1 for D (6 bases). Between the trimmed V and J ends, which lost 8 bases and 3 bases, there was a span of 17 bases. The CDR3 contains 14 residues. Germline CDR1 and CDR2: MNHEY and SMNVEV (reference sequence).

This clone was recorded a few times. The rearrangement joins TRBV7-9 to TRBJ1-1, with a tentative D call TRBD1 (5 bases). CDR3 size: 15 residues. Deletions cut 1 base from V and 11 bases from J, with 20 bases between. Looked up from germline, CDR1 is SEHNR and CDR2 is FQNEAQ (reference sequence). The CDR3 coding sequence is TGTGCCAGCAGCTTAGATCTCCAGGGTGGGATCCTGGCTTTCTTT. Encoded protein: CASSLDLQGGILAFF.

The chain employs TRBV5-4 and TRBJ2-2, with 7 bases fitting TRBD1. Trimming at V came to 3 bases and at J to 4 bases, leaving 6 bases not matched to a gene. Germline values: CDR1 SGHNT, CDR2 YYREEE (reference sequence). CDR3 length: 15 amino acids. The CDR3 is CASSSHSGGTGELFF. The CDR3 DNA reads as TGTGCCAGCAGCTCGCACTCAGGGGGCACCGGGGAGCTGTTTTTT.

The chain couples TRBV27 to TRBJ1-1; D unclear. Trimming removed 6 bases from V and 7 bases from J, with 9 bases in between. Per germline, CDR1 MNHEY and CDR2 SMNVEV (reference sequence). This CDR3 spans 11 amino acids. CDR3 nucleotides: TGTGCCAGCAGATTGGGCCTTGAAGCTTTCTTT. It encodes CASRLGLEAFF.

The CDR3 spells CASSPLHRGSYEQYF. CDR3 sequence (DNA): TGTGCCAGCTCACCACTGCATCGCGGTTCCTACGAGCAGTACTTC. The V and J genes are TRBV18 and TRBJ2-7; D is uncertain. V was pared by 1 base and J by 1 base, with 11 bases between. CDR1 and CDR2 (germline): KGHSH, LQKENI. The CDR3 is 15 residues long.

The V gene is TRBV27, the J gene TRBJ2-7, with 7 bases that match TRBD2. Germline V gives CDR1 MNHEY, CDR2 SMNVEV (reference sequence). Germline trimming cut 0 bases from V and 2 bases from J; bases unmatched to any gene: 4. This CDR3 region has 15 residues. The CDR3 loop reads CASSLSSSGAYEQYF. DNA of the CDR3: TGTGCCAGCAGTTTATCGTCCAGCGGGGCCTACGAGCAGTACTTC.

CDR3 nucleotides: TGCGCCAGCAGCCCGGGACACCTCTCTGGAAACACCATATATTTT. This gives the protein CASSPGHLSGNTIYF. The gene calls are TRBV5-1 and TRBJ1-3; TRBD1 might be the D (6 bases). The CDR3 spans 15 residues. The V end was cut by 4 bases, the J end by 0 bases, with 11 bases between. The germline gives CDR1 SGHRS, CDR2 YFSETQ.